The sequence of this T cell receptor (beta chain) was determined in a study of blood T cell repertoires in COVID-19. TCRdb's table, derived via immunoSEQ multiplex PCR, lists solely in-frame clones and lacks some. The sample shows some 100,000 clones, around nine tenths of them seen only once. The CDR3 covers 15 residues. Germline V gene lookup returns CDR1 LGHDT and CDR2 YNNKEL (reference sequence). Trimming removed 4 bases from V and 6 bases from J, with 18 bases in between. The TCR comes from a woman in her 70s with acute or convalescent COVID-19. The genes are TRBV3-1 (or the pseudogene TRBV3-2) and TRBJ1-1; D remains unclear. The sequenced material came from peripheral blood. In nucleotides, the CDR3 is TGTGCCAGCAGCCTACAAGCCTTGAGGAATGCTGAAGCTTTCTTT. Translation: CASSLQALRNAEAFF.